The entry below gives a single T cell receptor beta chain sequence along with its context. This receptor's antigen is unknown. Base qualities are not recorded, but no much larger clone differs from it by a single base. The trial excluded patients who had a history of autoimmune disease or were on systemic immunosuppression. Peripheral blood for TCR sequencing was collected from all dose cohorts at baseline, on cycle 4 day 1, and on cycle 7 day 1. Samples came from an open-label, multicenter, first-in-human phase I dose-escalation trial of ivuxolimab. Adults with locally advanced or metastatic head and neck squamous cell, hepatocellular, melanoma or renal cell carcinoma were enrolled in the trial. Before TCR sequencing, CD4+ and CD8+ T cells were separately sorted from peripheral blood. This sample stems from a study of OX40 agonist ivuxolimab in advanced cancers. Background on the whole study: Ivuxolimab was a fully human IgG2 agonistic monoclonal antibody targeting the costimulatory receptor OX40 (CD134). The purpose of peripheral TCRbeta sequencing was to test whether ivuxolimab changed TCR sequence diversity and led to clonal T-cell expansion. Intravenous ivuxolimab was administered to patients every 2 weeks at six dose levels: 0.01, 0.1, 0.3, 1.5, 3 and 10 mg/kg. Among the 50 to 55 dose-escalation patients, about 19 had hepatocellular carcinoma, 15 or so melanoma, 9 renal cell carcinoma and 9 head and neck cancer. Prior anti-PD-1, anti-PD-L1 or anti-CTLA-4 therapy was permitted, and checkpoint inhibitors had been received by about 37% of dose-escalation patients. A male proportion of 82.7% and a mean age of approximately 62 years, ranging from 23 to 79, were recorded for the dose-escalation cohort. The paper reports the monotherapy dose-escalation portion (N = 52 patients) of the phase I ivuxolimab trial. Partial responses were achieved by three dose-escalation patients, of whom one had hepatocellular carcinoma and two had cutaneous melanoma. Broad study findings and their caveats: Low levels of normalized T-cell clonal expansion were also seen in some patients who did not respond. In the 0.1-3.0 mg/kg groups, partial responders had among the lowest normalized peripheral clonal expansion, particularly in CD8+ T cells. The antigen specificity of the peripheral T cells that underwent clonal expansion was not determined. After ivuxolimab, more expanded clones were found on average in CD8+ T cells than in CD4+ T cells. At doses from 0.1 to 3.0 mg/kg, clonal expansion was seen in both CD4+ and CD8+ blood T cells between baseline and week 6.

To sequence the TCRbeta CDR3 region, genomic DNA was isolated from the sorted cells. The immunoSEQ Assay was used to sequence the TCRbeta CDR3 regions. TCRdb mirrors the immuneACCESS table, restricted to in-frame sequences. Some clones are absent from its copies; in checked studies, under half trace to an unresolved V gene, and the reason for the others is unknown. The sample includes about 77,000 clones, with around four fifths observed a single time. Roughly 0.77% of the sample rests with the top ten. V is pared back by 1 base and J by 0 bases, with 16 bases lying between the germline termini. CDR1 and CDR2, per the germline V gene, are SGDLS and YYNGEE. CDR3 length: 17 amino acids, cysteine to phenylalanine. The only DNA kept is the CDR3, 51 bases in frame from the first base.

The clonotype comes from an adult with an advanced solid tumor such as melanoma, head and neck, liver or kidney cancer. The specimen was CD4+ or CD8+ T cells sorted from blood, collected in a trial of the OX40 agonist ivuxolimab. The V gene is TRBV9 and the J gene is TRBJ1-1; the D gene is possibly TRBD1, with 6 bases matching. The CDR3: CASSVSGGGFMNTEAFF. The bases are TGTGCCAGCAGCGTATCGGGAGGGGGGTTTATGAACACTGAAGCTTTCTTT. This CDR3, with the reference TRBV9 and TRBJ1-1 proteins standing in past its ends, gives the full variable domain DSGVTQTPKHLITATGQRVTLRCSPRSGDLSVYWYQQSLDQGLQFLIQYYNGEERAKGNILERFSAQQFPDLHSELNLSSLELGDSALYFCASSVSGGGFMNTEAFFGQGTRLTVV.